This TCR beta chain was sequenced during a study of tumor and adjacent non-tumor tissue in lung cancer. TCRbeta libraries were built with three rounds of nested PCR, modified from ARM-PCR. TCRdb fed the multiplex PCR reads into MiXCR, producing one record per CDR3 protein. The repertoire includes approximately 90,000 distinct CDR3 sequences, around 76% of them detected once, and 21% sits in the top ten. No cell sorting was done before RNA was extracted from the tissue. More than 3 cm separated this lung sample from the edge of the tumor. Between August and November 2014, newly diagnosed, chemotherapy-naive lung cancer patients underwent thoracic surgery in China. The CDR3 sequence is 15 residues long. Germline CDR1 reads SGHTA; CDR2 reads FQGTGA. Concerning this clonotype itself: Germline is not matched at one junction end, which may reflect a read error.

The receptor was isolated from a woman aged 45 to 65 with non-small cell lung cancer. Sequenced input: distant non-tumor lung tissue. This sequence joins TRBV7-3 and TRBJ2-5; D not resolved. CDR3 in DNA: TGTGCCAGGAGCTTATCTGGGCAGTGGCAAGAGACCCAGTACTTC. Encoded protein: CARSLSGQWQETQYF.